The present T cell receptor beta chain was sequenced within a study of regulatory T cells in long-lasting Graves disease. CDR3 length: 15 amino acids. J gave up 0 bases and V 4 bases, and 6 bases lay outside the gene matches. Germline V gene sequence: CDR1 SEHNR, CDR2 FQNEAQ (reference sequence). This clonotype was observed a few times. The time point denotes: persistent/refractory GD, antithyroid drugs over 5 years with positive TRAb. From PBMCs, RNA was extracted and then used to make the TCR library. Building the TCR beta libraries relied on iRepertoire HTBI primers, and CDR3 regions underwent Arm-PCR. TCRdb re-derived calls from the multiplex PCR reads in MiXCR, one entry per CDR3 protein. The sample includes about 470,000 distinct CDR3 sequences, roughly 21% seen only once; the top ten take around 7%.

V is TRBV7-9 and J is TRBJ2-7; TRBD2 aligns across 7 bases. This specimen consisted of peripheral blood mononuclear cells (PBMCs), obtained when the disease was refractory, from a patient treated with antithyroid drugs. The TCR was taken from a female donor with Graves disease. The CDR3 DNA reads as TGTGCCAGCAGCTCCTCCAGGGACTACTCCTACGAGCAGTACTTC. Translating gives CASSSSRDYSYEQYF.